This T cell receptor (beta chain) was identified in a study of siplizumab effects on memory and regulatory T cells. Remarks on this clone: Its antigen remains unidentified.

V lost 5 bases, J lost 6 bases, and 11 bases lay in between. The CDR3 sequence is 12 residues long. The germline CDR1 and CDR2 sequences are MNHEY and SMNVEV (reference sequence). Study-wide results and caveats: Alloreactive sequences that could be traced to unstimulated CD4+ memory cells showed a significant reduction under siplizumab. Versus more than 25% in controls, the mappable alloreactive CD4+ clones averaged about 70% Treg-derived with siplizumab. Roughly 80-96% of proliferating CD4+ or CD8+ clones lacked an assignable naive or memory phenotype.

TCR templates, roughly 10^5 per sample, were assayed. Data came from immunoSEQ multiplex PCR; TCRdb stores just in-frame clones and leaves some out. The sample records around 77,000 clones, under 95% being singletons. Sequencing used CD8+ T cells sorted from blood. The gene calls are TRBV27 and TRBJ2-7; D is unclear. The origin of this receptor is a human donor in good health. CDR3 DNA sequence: TGTGCCAGCAGTAAAAATACCTTCGAGCAGTACTTC. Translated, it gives CASSKNTFEQYF.